Presented here are 26 T cell receptor beta chains from one specimen sequenced in a study of blood T cell repertoires in COVID-19. Some clones are missing from TCRdb's copy, which holds only in-frame ones; the method was immunoSEQ multiplex PCR. The table has about 120,000 clones, around 90% seen once. Sequenced: peripheral blood. The source is a woman aged 55-69 years with COVID-19, enrolled during active disease.

This CDR3 reads CSASIRTEQYF. The CDR3 DNA sequence: TGCAGTGCTAGTATACGGACAGAGCAGTACTTC. The rearrangement uses TRBV20-1 and TRBJ2-7, with a weak D call TRBD1 (5 bases). Germline CDR1 reads DFQATT; CDR2 reads SNEGSKA (reference sequence). CDR3 length: 11 amino acids. Trimming cost V 3 bases and J 7 bases, with 10 bases left between them.

V gene TRBV10-1 combines with J gene TRBJ1-1, with TRBD1 matching over 7 bases. The CDR3 has 14 amino acids. The germline V gene has CDR1 WNHNN and CDR2 SYGVQD (reference sequence). J was trimmed by 4 bases and V by 6 bases; bases with no gene match: 8. CDR3 loop: CASSRDRAGTEAFF. The CDR3 nucleotides read TGCGCCAGCAGCCGCGACAGGGCGGGCACTGAAGCTTTCTTT.

This chain links TRBV7-9 with TRBJ1-5; perhaps TRBD1 as D (5 bases). The CDR3 covers 13 residues. Germline-derived CDR1 and CDR2 are SEHNR and FQNEAQ (reference sequence). The germline V and J ends were trimmed by 7 bases and 4 bases, with 11 bases remaining between them. The CDR3 is CASTLQENQPQHF. CDR3 nucleotides: TGTGCCAGCACCCTACAGGAAAATCAGCCCCAGCATTTT.

The chain joins TRBV6-6 to TRBJ2-5; 11 nucleotides match TRBD1. The CDR3 is 13 amino acids. The germline V gene encodes CDR1 MNHNY and CDR2 SVGAGI (reference sequence). With V trimmed by 6 bases and J by 7 bases, 4 bases remained unmatched. In DNA, the CDR3 is TGTGCCAGCAGCGGGGGACAGGGGGGGACCCAGTACTTC. Its protein product is CASSGGQGGTQYF.

The rearrangement joins TRBV2 to TRBJ1-5; a possible D gene is TRBD1 (6 bases). The CDR3 covers 15 residues. The V and J ends lost 4 bases and 2 bases respectively, with 12 bases between them. Germline loops: CDR1 SNHLY, CDR2 FYNNEI. The CDR3 DNA is TGTGCCAGCAGTGGCCGGGGGGGCGGCAATCAGCCCCAGCATTTT. It translates to CASSGRGGGNQPQHF.

The chain couples TRBV19 to TRBJ1-1, with D perhaps matching TRBD1 (6 bases). CDR1 LNHDA and CDR2 SQIVND come from the germline V gene (reference sequence). CDR3 length equals 14 residues. The V gene lost 4 bases and the J gene lost 1 base, with 10 bases spanning the gap. The CDR3 loop is CASSRQVENTEAFF. The CDR3 coding sequence is TGTGCCAGTAGTAGACAGGTAGAGAACACTGAAGCTTTCTTT.

The gene calls are TRBV7-3 and TRBJ2-2; 10 nucleotides agree with TRBD1. Trimming at V came to 4 bases and at J to 6 bases, leaving 2 bases not matched to a gene. The CDR3 extends over 14 amino acids. The germline CDR1 and CDR2 sequences are SGHTA and FQGTGA. This CDR3 is CASSWTGGPGELFF. CDR3 DNA sequence: TGTGCCAGCAGCTGGACAGGGGGTCCCGGGGAGCTGTTTTTT.

This chain connects TRBV19 to TRBJ2-5; D remains unclear. Germline V gene data show CDR1 as LNHDA and CDR2 as SQIVND (reference sequence). Trimming took 1 base from V and 7 from J, leaving 10 bases between them. The length of the CDR3 is 13 residues. Here the CDR3 DNA reads TGTGCCAGTAGTATAGTCGATAGGAGGACCCAGTACTTC. Translated: CASSIVDRRTQYF. Together with reference TRBV19 and TRBJ2-5, the CDR3 gives the full variable domain: DGGITQSPKYLFRKEGQNVTLSCEQNLNHDAMYWYRQDPGQGLRLIYYSQIVNDFQKGDIAEGYSVSREKKESFPLTVTSAQKNPTAFYLCASSIVDRRTQYFGPGTRLLVL.

The rearrangement uses TRBV2 and TRBJ1-6, with D possibly TRBD1 on 6 matching bases. Germline V gene lookup returns CDR1 SNHLY and CDR2 FYNNEI. Trimming pared 7 bases from V and 3 bases from J, leaving 16 bases between. This CDR3 has 16 residues. CDR3 sequence (DNA): TGTGCCAGCAAGGAGACAGGACTCTTCTATAATTCACCCCTCCACTTT. Encoded protein: CASKETGLFYNSPLHF.

The chain recombines TRBV27 with TRBJ1-4, with D uncertain. The CDR3 is 13 amino acids. Germline values: CDR1 MNHEY, CDR2 SMNVEV (reference sequence). Trimming removed 6 bases at V and 0 bases at J, with 5 bases between. The CDR3 bases are TGTGCCAGCAGCCATTCAACTAATGAAAAACTGTTTTTT. Encoded protein: CASSHSTNEKLFF. Full variable domain (remainder filled in from reference TRBV27 and TRBJ1-4): EAQVTQNPRYLITVTGKKLTVTCSQNMNHEYMSWYRQDPGLGLRQIYYSMNVEVTDKGDVPEGYKVSRKEKRNFPLILESPSPNQTSLYFCASSHSTNEKLFFGSGTQLSVL.

The CDR3 is CASILGAKGSGTF. In nucleotides, the CDR3 is TGTGCCAGCATCCTGGGGGCTAAGGGTTCCGGCACCTTC. The chain combines TRBV6-5 with TRBJ1-2; weak D call: TRBD1 (6 bases). Per germline, CDR1 MNHEY and CDR2 SVGAGI. There are 13 residues in the CDR3. V was shortened by 7 bases and J by 13 bases, with 22 bases between the two germline ends.

This chain uses TRBV19 with TRBJ1-1; D is ambiguous. This CDR3 comprises 12 residues. Germline loops: CDR1 LNHDA, CDR2 SQIVND (reference sequence). V dropped 9 bases and J dropped 1 base, with 9 bases sitting between them. In DNA form, the CDR3 reads TGTGCCAGCAGGTCGGAGAACACTGAAGCTTTCTTT. Protein: CASRSENTEAFF.

J is TRBJ1-3 and V is TRBV12-5; TRBD1 might be the D (5 bases). V lost 6 bases and J lost 4, with 13 bases in between. The CDR3 is 14 amino acids. Germline V gives CDR1 LGHNT, CDR2 FRNRAP. In DNA form, the CDR3 reads TGTGCTAGTGGCCTCCAAGGGGCCGGAAACACCATATATTTT. Its translation is CASGLQGAGNTIYF.

The genes are TRBV21-1 and TRBJ2-6; the table's D call, TRBD2, has no DNA check behind it. TRBV21-1 is designated a pseudogene. The CDR3 has 17 amino acids. The CDR3 loop is CASSPYGGASGANVLTF. For the CDR3, the DNA is TGTGCCAGCAGCCCCTATGGGGGGGCGTCTGGGGCCAACGTCCTGACTTTC.

The V and J genes are TRBV3-1 (or the pseudogene TRBV3-2) and TRBJ2-7; 9 nucleotides match TRBD2. Germline V lookup: CDR1 LGHDT, CDR2 YNNKEL (reference sequence). CDR3 size: 16 residues. V shed 0 bases and J 3 bases; nucleotides not matched to a gene: 6. CDR3 residues: CASSQDVGTSSYEQYF. As DNA, the CDR3 is TGTGCCAGCAGCCAAGATGTGGGGACTAGCAGCTACGAGCAGTACTTC.

The chain employs TRBV5-6 and TRBJ1-5; D is uncertain. Trimming left V 5 bases short and J 8 bases short, with 17 bases between. Per the germline V gene, CDR1 is SGHDT and CDR2 is YYEEEE. CDR3 length: 14 amino acids. CDR3 DNA sequence: TGTGCCAGCAGTATCCGGGCCTTCGGGAAGCCCCAGCATTTT. Translating it yields CASSIRAFGKPQHF.

The chain carries TRBV5-5 and TRBJ1-1; D call uncertain. The CDR3 runs 10 residues. V gave up 0 bases and J gave up 10 bases, with 4 bases separating them. The germline V gene encodes CDR1 SGHKS and CDR2 YYEKEE (reference sequence). The CDR3 is CASSLVGAFF. The DNA for the CDR3 is TGTGCCAGCAGCTTGGTCGGAGCTTTCTTT.

The chain is built from TRBV4-3 and TRBJ1-5; 7 bases align to TRBD1. Germline CDR1 and CDR2: LGHNA and YSLEER. V was pared by 0 bases and J by 6 bases, with 5 bases of the junction left unmatched. This CDR3 spans 15 amino acids. The CDR3 region has the DNA TGCGCCAGCAGCCAAGATCGAACAGGGGCTCAGCCCCAGCATTTT. Translating gives CASSQDRTGAQPQHF.

V usage is TRBV10-2 and J usage is TRBJ1-1; TRBD1 matches at 7 bases. Per germline, CDR1 WSHSY and CDR2 SAAADI. The CDR3 has 14 amino acids. Trimming at V came to 6 bases and at J to 4 bases, leaving 8 bases not matched to a gene. For the CDR3, the DNA is TGCGCCAGCAGCTACCCGGGACAGCCCACTGAAGCTTTCTTT. Protein product: CASSYPGQPTEAFF.

CDR3 nucleotides: TGCAGCGTAGATGAACAGGGGGCGAGTGAAAAACTGTTTTTT. This sequence encodes CSVDEQGASEKLFF. This chain joins TRBV29-1 and TRBJ1-4, with 9 bases matching TRBD1. The CDR3 covers 14 residues. V lost 6 bases to trimming and J lost 7 bases; unmatched junction nucleotides: 9. The germline V gene has CDR1 SQVTM and CDR2 ANQGSEA.

The chain is built from TRBV5-1 and TRBJ2-7; D unresolved. CDR3 length: 15 residues. Germline V gene lookup returns CDR1 SGHRS and CDR2 YFSETQ. V gave up 0 bases and J gave up 1 base, with 11 bases separating them. The CDR3 region has the DNA TGCGCCAGCAGCTTGGGCTGGGCCCTTTCCTACGAGCAGTACTTC. It specifies CASSLGWALSYEQYF.

The J gene is TRBJ1-6, the V gene TRBV3-1 (or the pseudogene TRBV3-2); D gene unclear. The V end was cut by 0 bases, the J end by 7 bases, with 4 bases between. The germline gives CDR1 LGHDT, CDR2 YNNKEL (reference sequence). This CDR3 region has 13 residues. CDR3 protein: CASSQESNSPLHF. The CDR3 coding sequence is TGTGCCAGCAGCCAAGAGTCAAATTCACCCCTCCACTTT.

The J gene is TRBJ2-1, the V gene TRBV4-3; tentatively, D is TRBD2 (5 bases). Germline-derived CDR1 and CDR2 are LGHNA and YSLEER. There are 16 residues in the CDR3. V lost 1 base, J lost 4 bases, and 14 bases lay in between. Here the CDR3 reads CASSQALGGSYNEQFF. The CDR3 region has the DNA TGCGCCAGCAGCCAAGCCCTTGGTGGGAGTTACAATGAGCAGTTCTTC.

This clone occurred many times. The chain couples TRBV25-1 to TRBJ2-1, with 7 nucleotides matching TRBD2. The ends lost 2 bases at V and 8 bases at J; junction bases unmatched: 15. The germline V gene has CDR1 MGHDK and CDR2 SYGVNS. The CDR3 contains 17 residues. Here the CDR3 DNA reads TGTGCCAGCAGTGAAGGGGGAGGGCTAGCGGACCTGGATGAGCAGTTCTTC. Its translation: CASSEGGGLADLDEQFF.

The rearrangement links TRBV11-2 to TRBJ1-1; a possible D gene is TRBD1 (6 bases). The CDR3 contains 17 residues. V lost 7 bases and J lost 0, with 21 bases in between. Germline V gene sequence: CDR1 SGHAT, CDR2 FQNNGV. Here the CDR3 DNA reads TGTGCCAGCACCCTCCGACCCCGACGGGACATGAACACTGAAGCTTTCTTT. Encoded protein: CASTLRPRRDMNTEAFF.

This chain joins TRBV9 and TRBJ2-3, with 8 bases aligning to TRBD2. CDR3 size: 15 residues. Germline trimming cut 3 bases from V and 2 bases from J; bases unmatched to any gene: 5. CDR1 SGDLS and CDR2 YYNGEE come from the germline V gene. The CDR3 nucleotides are TGTGCCAGCAGCGCGGGGGGGCCTTCCACAGATACGCAGTATTTT. It encodes CASSAGGPSTDTQYF.